Listed below are T cell receptor beta chains from one sample, sequenced in a study of blood T cell repertoires in COVID-19. The assay was immunoSEQ multiplex PCR, and TCRdb's table has in-frame clones only and misses some. The top ten clones hold about 15% of a sample with a few hundred thousand clones, around 91% of them seen once. Material: PBMCs or T cells enriched from blood (not recorded which). The receptors originated from a man younger than 40 who had been exposed to COVID-19. The CDR3 runs from the conserved cysteine through the conserved F or W. The D gene is left open where the match is weak. Only part of the rows carry a size: once, few, many, or a class if the clone is expanded.

TGTGCCAGCTCACCACCGTCGGGCAGGGGAAGCTCCTATAATTCACCCCTCCACTTT,CASSPPSGRGSSYNSPLHF,-,-,TRBV18,TRBJ1-6
TGTGCCTGGAGACATTCTAGCGGGGGGACGTACAATGAGCAGTTCTTC,CAWRHSSGGTYNEQFF,TRBD2,-,TRBV30,TRBJ2-1
TGTGCTCGCAAAGGGAGGGAAAATGAAAAACTGTTTTTT,CARKGRENEKLFF,-,-,TRBV2,TRBJ1-4
TGCGCCAGCAGCTCCGGGTTTCTGTGGAATGAGCAGTTCTTC,CASSSGFLWNEQFF,-,once,TRBV5-1,TRBJ2-1
TGTGCCAGCAGCTTAGTTACCGGGACTAGCGGAGACAATGAGCAGTTCTTC,CASSLVTGTSGDNEQFF,TRBD2,-,TRBV7-9,TRBJ2-1
TGTGCCAGCAGGCAACGACGGTTGGAGGAGGGAAACAATGAGCAGTTCTTC,CASRQRRLEEGNNEQFF,-,-,TRBV7-9,TRBJ2-1
TGTGCCAGCAGCTCAGCAGGACAGGGGGAAAATGAAAAACTGTTTTTT,CASSSAGQGENEKLFF,TRBD1,-,TRBV6-2/TRBV6-3,TRBJ1-4
TGTGCCAGCAGGGGGCTTTGGAACACCGGGGAGCTGTTTTTT,CASRGLWNTGELFF,-,-,TRBV6-4,TRBJ2-2
TGTGCCAGTAGTATAGATAACAATGAGCAGTTCTTC,CASSIDNNEQFF,-,-,TRBV19,TRBJ2-1
TGCGCCAGCAGCCATCCCGGGGGGTCTGGAAACACCATATATTTT,CASSHPGGSGNTIYF,-,-,TRBV4-1,TRBJ1-3
TGCGCCAGCAGCCAGGCCAGGGGGTCGGGTGGCTACACCTTC,CASSQARGSGGYTF,TRBD1,-,TRBV4-1,TRBJ1-2
TGTGCCAGCAGCCCAGGGGTTGGCGACACCTACGAGCAGTACTTC,CASSPGVGDTYEQYF,-,-,TRBV5-4,TRBJ2-7
TGTGCCAGCAGCGAGGGCCCTGATCAGCCCCAGCATTTT,CASSEGPDQPQHF,-,-,TRBV7-2,TRBJ1-5
TGTGCCATCGGACTAGCGGGGGGGCAGGCTGAGCAGTTCTTC,CAIGLAGGQAEQFF,TRBD2,-,TRBV10-3,TRBJ2-1
TGTGCCAGCCGGCGACAGGGCTACTACGAGCAGTACTTC,CASRRQGYYEQYF,TRBD1,-,TRBV6-5,TRBJ2-7
TGTGCCAGCAGCTTAGTGGCGGGACTCGCCACCTACGAGCAGTACTTC,CASSLVAGLATYEQYF,-,-,TRBV7-6,TRBJ2-7
TGTGCCATCAGTGAGGGACAGGGAGTTCCTGGGGCCAACGTCCTGACTTTC,CAISEGQGVPGANVLTF,TRBD1,-,TRBV10-3,TRBJ2-6
TGTGCCAGCAGTGGGCCTGAAGCTTTCTTT,CASSGPEAFF,-,-,TRBV2,TRBJ1-1
TGTGCCAGCAGCTTAACAGGACAACCCTACGAGCAGTACTTC,CASSLTGQPYEQYF,-,-,TRBV11-2,TRBJ2-7
TGTGCCAGCTCACCGAGGGATCAGCGGGGCTACAATGAGCAGTTCTTC,CASSPRDQRGYNEQFF,TRBD2,once,TRBV18,TRBJ2-1
TGTGCCAGCAGCTCCGGAGCGGGGGGTTTCACAGATACGCAGTATTTT,CASSSGAGGFTDTQYF,TRBD2,-,TRBV11-2,TRBJ2-3
TGTGCCAGCAGTGATAGAGGGAGCATGAACACTGAAGCTTTCTTT,CASSDRGSMNTEAFF,-,-,TRBV6-1,TRBJ1-1
TGCAGCGTTGAGGCCCCAGCGGCCACTGAAGCTTTCTTT,CSVEAPAATEAFF,-,once,TRBV29-1,TRBJ1-1